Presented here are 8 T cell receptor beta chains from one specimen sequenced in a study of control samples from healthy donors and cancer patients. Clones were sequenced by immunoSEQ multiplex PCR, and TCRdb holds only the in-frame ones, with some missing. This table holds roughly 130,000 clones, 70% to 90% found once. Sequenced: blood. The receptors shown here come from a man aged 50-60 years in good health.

CDR3 in DNA: TGTGCCTGGAGGGAGGGGGCTTTTGACGAGCAGTACTTC. This gives the protein CAWREGAFDEQYF. The rearrangement links TRBV30 to TRBJ2-7, with a weak D call TRBD1 (7 bases). CDR3 length: 13 residues. The germline gives CDR1 GTSNPN, CDR2 SVGIG (reference sequence). V dropped 3 bases and J dropped 5 bases, with 14 bases sitting between them.

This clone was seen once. CDR3 nucleotides: TGTGCCAGCAGCTTAGTAGGGATCGCCCCCCAAGAGACCCAGTACTTC. This encodes CASSLVGIAPQETQYF. The rearrangement links TRBV7-8 to TRBJ2-5; D ambiguous. Deletions cut 1 base from V and 1 base from J, with 13 bases between. Germline V gene data show CDR1 as SGHVS and CDR2 as FQNEAQ. This CDR3 spans 16 amino acids.

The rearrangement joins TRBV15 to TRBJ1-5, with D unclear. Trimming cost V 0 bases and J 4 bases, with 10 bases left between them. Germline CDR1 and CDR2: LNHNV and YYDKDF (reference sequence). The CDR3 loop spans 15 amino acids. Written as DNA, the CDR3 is TGTGCCACCAGCAGAGATCTGAGTTCGAATCAGCCCCAGCATTTT. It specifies CATSRDLSSNQPQHF.

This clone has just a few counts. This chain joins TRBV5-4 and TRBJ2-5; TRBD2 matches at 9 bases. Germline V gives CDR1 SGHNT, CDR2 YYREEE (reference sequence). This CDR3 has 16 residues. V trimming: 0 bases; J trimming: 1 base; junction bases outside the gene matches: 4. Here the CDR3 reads CASSLARGGSQETQYF. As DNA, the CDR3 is TGTGCCAGCAGCTTGGCGCGGGGGGGTTCCCAAGAGACCCAGTACTTC. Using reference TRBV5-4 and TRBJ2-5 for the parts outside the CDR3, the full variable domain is ETGVTQSPTHLIKTRGQQVTLRCSSQSGHNTVSWYQQALGQGPQFIFQYYREEENGRGNFPPRFSGLQFPNYSSELNVNALELDDSALYLCASSLARGGSQETQYFGPGTRLLVL.

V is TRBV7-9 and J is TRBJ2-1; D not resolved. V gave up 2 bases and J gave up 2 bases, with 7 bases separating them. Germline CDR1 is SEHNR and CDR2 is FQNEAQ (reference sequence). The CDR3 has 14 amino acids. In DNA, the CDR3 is TGTGCCAGCAGCTTAAGATGGACCTACAATGAGCAGTTCTTC. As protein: CASSLRWTYNEQFF.

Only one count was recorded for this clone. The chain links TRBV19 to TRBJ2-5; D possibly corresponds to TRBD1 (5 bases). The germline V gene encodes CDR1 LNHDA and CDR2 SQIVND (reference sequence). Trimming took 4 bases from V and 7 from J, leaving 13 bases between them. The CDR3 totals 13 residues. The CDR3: CASSTGTQGTQYF. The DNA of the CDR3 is TGTGCCAGTAGTACAGGCACCCAGGGGACCCAGTACTTC.

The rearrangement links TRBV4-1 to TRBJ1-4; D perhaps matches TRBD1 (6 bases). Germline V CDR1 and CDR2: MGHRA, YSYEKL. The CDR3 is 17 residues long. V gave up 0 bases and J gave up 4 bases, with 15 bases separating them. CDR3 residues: CASSQEPSGGVNEKLFF. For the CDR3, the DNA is TGCGCCAGCAGCCAAGAACCATCGGGGGGCGTTAATGAAAAACTGTTTTTT.

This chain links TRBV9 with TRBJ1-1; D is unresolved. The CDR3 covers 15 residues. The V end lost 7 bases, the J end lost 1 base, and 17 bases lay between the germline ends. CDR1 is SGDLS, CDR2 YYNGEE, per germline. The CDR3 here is CASGRQASGNTEAFF. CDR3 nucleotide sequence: TGTGCCAGCGGAAGGCAGGCCTCCGGGAACACTGAAGCTTTCTTT.